The next 31 T cell receptor beta chains were all read from a single sample in a study of tumor and adjacent non-tumor tissue in lung cancer. TCRbeta libraries were built with three rounds of nested PCR, modified from ARM-PCR. TCRdb re-called the multiplex PCR reads with MiXCR, one entry per CDR3 protein. Of 120,000 or so distinct CDR3 sequences listed, 60% to 70% are singletons. No cell sorting was done before RNA was extracted from the tissue. Material for sequencing was lung tumor tissue. The source of these receptors is a man aged 30-40 years with non-small cell lung cancer.

The rearrangement links TRBV20-1 to TRBJ2-1; the match to TRBD2 covers 7 bases. Germline V gene data show CDR1 as DFQATT and CDR2 as SNEGSKA (reference sequence). The length of the CDR3 is 14 residues. The J segment lost 4 bases and the V segment lost 3 bases, leaving 6 bases of the junction unmatched. CDR3 DNA sequence: TGCAGTGCTAGTACGGGAGGAAGATACAATGAGCAGTTCTTC. Translating gives CSASTGGRYNEQFF.

Comment on this clonotype: At one boundary the junction diverges from the germline segment, which might be a read error. The chain couples TRBV11-3 to TRBJ2-1; 7 bases agree with TRBD2. CDR3 length equals 16 residues. Germline lookup yields CDR1 SGHNT and CDR2 YENEEA. The CDR3 sequence is CASSSFGAGERNEQLF. Here the CDR3 DNA reads TGTGCCAGCAGCTCTTTCGGGGCGGGGGAGCGGAATGAGCAGCTATTC. The variable domain in full, completed from reference TRBV11-3 and TRBJ2-1, reads EAGVVQSPRYKIIEKKQPVAFWCNPISGHNTLYWYLQNLGQGPELLIRYENEEAVDDSQLPKDRFSAERLKGVDSTLKIQPAELGDSAVYLCASSSFGAGERNEQLFGPGTRLTVL.

This clonotype was seen only a few times. Here the CDR3 reads CASSSSAGTAWETQYF. CDR3 nucleotide sequence: TGTGCCAGCAGCTCTTCGGCCGGGACTGCTTGGGAGACCCAGTACTTC. The chain combines TRBV11-1 with TRBJ2-5; the D gene is possibly TRBD2 (6 bases). V gave up 4 bases and J gave up 5 bases, with 20 bases separating them. The CDR3 totals 16 residues. Germline assignment: CDR1 SGHAT and CDR2 FQDESV (reference sequence).

Comments on this clonotype: The junction does not match germline at one end; this may be a read error. The rearrangement links TRBV20-1 to TRBJ2-1; the D gene is possibly TRBD2 (6 bases). The CDR3 has 13 amino acids. Germline CDR1 is DFQATT and CDR2 is SNEGSKA (reference sequence). CDR3 region: CSARGGDRDEQFF. The CDR3 coding sequence is TGTAGTGCTAGAGGAGGGGACCGGGATGAGCAGTTCTTC.

The sample holds a few counts of this clonotype. The rearrangement uses TRBV20-1 and TRBJ1-6, with 8 nucleotides matching TRBD1. CDR3 length equals 14 residues. J was trimmed by 7 bases and V by 6 bases; bases with no gene match: 8. Germline lookup yields CDR1 DFQATT and CDR2 SNEGSKA (reference sequence). CDR3 amino acids: CSARRTGSNSPLHF. In nucleotides, the CDR3 is TGCAGTGCCCGGAGGACAGGGTCCAATTCACCCCTCCACTTT.

At least ten counts were recorded for this clonotype. The J gene is TRBJ2-7, the V gene TRBV20-1, with D tentatively TRBD2 (5 bases). The CDR3 is made up of 13 amino acids. V shed 5 bases and J shed 2 bases, with 13 bases lying between them. Per germline, CDR1 DFQATT and CDR2 SNEGSKA (reference sequence). The CDR3: CSASWAGPYEQYF. As DNA, the CDR3 is TGCAGTGCTTCGTGGGCGGGCCCCTACGAGCAGTACTTC.

There are many counts of this clonotype. The chain's CDR3 is CASSSYRGDYGYTF. CDR3 bases: TGTGCCAGCAGTTCATACAGGGGTGACTATGGCTACACCTTC. This chain uses TRBV12-3 or TRBV12-4 with TRBJ1-2, with 7 nucleotides matching TRBD1. The CDR3 runs to 14 residues. The junction had 5 bases not matched to a gene; V was cut back by 4 bases and J by 3 bases.

This clonotype was counted ten times or more. The chain joins TRBV20-1 to TRBJ1-3, with D possibly TRBD1 on 6 matching bases. Germline V lookup: CDR1 DFQATT, CDR2 SNEGSKA (reference sequence). Trimming cost V 3 bases and J 2 bases, with 17 bases left between them. The CDR3 extends over 16 amino acids. The DNA for the CDR3 is TGCAGTGCTAGCCTAGGGTCCTCAGGGGCTGGAAACACCATATATTTT. It encodes CSASLGSSGAGNTIYF.

This clonotype was picked up a small number of times. The gene calls are TRBV29-1 and TRBJ2-2, with a tentative D call TRBD2 (5 bases). The V gene lost 1 base and the J gene lost 4 bases, with 13 bases spanning the gap. The CDR3 length is 15 residues. Germline lookup yields CDR1 SQVTM and CDR2 ANQGSEA. The CDR3 coding sequence is TGCAGCGTTGAAGCCTTCTCCGGGGTCACCGGGGAGCTGTTTTTT. Its protein is CSVEAFSGVTGELFF.

The J gene is TRBJ1-1, the V gene TRBV11-2; the D gene is possibly TRBD1 (5 bases). Germline V CDR1 and CDR2: SGHAT, FQNNGV. The CDR3 spans 16 residues. With 5 bases removed from V and 4 bases from J, the gap between germline ends came to 20 bases. The CDR3: CASSHASKTVGTEAFF. The CDR3 bases are TGTGCCAGCAGCCACGCTTCCAAGACAGTGGGCACTGAAGCTTTCTTT.

The chain recombines TRBV29-1 with TRBJ1-2; 10 bases are a match to TRBD1. With V trimmed by 6 bases and J by 4 bases, 11 bases remained unmatched. In germline, CDR1 is SQVTM, CDR2 ANQGSEA. The CDR3 consists of 15 residues. CDR3 in amino acids: CSVRTGTGVSYGYTF. CDR3 nucleotide sequence: TGCAGCGTGCGCACCGGGACAGGGGTGAGCTATGGCTACACCTTC.

Details on this clonotype: The junction shows a germline mismatch at one end, possibly a read error. The V gene is TRBV4-2, the J gene TRBJ1-3; D unclear. Germline CDR1 reads LGHNA; CDR2 reads YNFKEQ. The CDR3 extends over 17 amino acids. Here the CDR3 reads CASSQEVRSSSGYTIYF. In DNA, the CDR3 is TGTGCCAGCAGCCAAGAGGTACGGTCGTCCTCTGGATACACCATATATTTT.

On this clonotype: The junction differs from germline at one of its ends, possibly a read error. The genes are TRBV20-1 and TRBJ2-2; D tentatively fits TRBD1 or TRBD2 (5 bases each). This CDR3 has 13 residues. Germline values: CDR1 DFQATT, CDR2 SNEGSKA (reference sequence). The CDR3 spells CSVQRVDTGELFF. CDR3 sequence (DNA): TGCAGTGTCCAGAGAGTGGACACCGGGGAGCTGTTTTTC.

On this clonotype: Its ends do not fully match the called genes, so a read error is possible. The CDR3 loop is CVSSLQDNGYTF. The CDR3 bases are TGTGTCAGCAGCTTACAAGATAATGGCTACACCTTC. V usage is TRBV13 and J usage is TRBJ1-2; no reliable D call. Germline assignment: CDR1 PRHDT and CDR2 FYEKMQ (reference sequence). The CDR3 contains 12 residues.

On this clonotype: Here the CDR3 omits its conserved ending phenylalanine or tryptophan, so a read error is the likely source. No DNA is shown, since the ends of the CDR3 on it are uncertain; the CDR3 is the one TCRdb lists. The chain's CDR3 is CASSLGFGGNTEAII. The chain combines TRBV6-1 with TRBJ1-1; TRBD1, the table's D call, was not compared with the DNA. The V gene's germline CDR1 is MNHNS and CDR2 SASEGT. Including both end residues, the CDR3 is 15 amino acids long.

A note on this clonotype: This may arise from a read error, as a much more abundant clone is one base away. This sequence joins TRBV20-1 and TRBJ1-4; D ambiguous. The CDR3 runs to 13 residues. CDR1 is DFQATT, CDR2 SNEGSKA, per germline (reference sequence). This CDR3 reads CSATGSWGEKLVF. Written as DNA, the CDR3 is TGCAGTGCTACAGGTTCTTGGGGTGAAAAACTGGTTTTT.

The table lists this clonotype with many counts. V and J are TRBV4-3 and TRBJ2-6; no reliable D call. V lost 2 bases, J lost 2 bases, and 10 bases lay in between. The germline gives CDR1 LGHNA, CDR2 YSLEER. The length of the CDR3 is 16 residues. The CDR3 nucleotides are TGCGCCAGCAGCCAATCCACGGCCCCTGGGGCCAACGTCCTGACTTTC. As protein: CASSQSTAPGANVLTF.

This clonotype showed up just once. The missing conserved phenylalanine or tryptophan at the end of this CDR3 makes a read error likely. V is TRBV5-4 and J is TRBJ2-7, with TRBD1 matching 11 bases. V was clipped by 4 bases and J by 3 bases; unmatched bases: 6. The CDR3 totals 15 residues. Per the germline V gene, CDR1 is SGHNT and CDR2 is YYREEE (reference sequence). The CDR3 DNA follows: TGTGCCAGCAGCCGGGGGGGACAGGGGGTCTACGAGCAGTACTTA. Translation: CASSRGGQGVYEQYL.

This clonotype has only a few counts. This chain uses TRBV19 with TRBJ1-6; TRBD1 aligns across 8 bases. V shed 5 bases, J shed 3 bases, and the junction held 3 bases outside the gene matches. The CDR3 spans 15 residues. Per germline, CDR1 LNHDA and CDR2 SQIVND (reference sequence). This chain's CDR3 is CASSETGDYNSPLHF. The DNA of the CDR3 is TGTGCCAGTAGTGAGACAGGGGACTATAATTCACCCCTCCACTTT.

This clonotype has just a few counts. A single base separates this from a much larger clone, so it may be a read error. V usage is TRBV4-3 and J usage is TRBJ1-1; D remains unclear. The CDR3 runs 14 residues. CDR1 and CDR2 (germline): LGHNA, YSLEER. CDR3 amino acids: CANSQVKANTEAFF. Here the CDR3 DNA reads TGCGCCAACAGCCAAGTCAAGGCGAACACTGAAGCTTTCTTT.

With respect to this clonotype: This may stem from a read error, because a much larger clone lies one nucleotide away. This chain uses TRBV29-1 with TRBJ2-2; possible D gene TRBD1, 5 bases. Germline assignment: CDR1 SQVTM and CDR2 ANQGSEA. V was clipped by 5 bases and J by 3 bases, with 13 bases between them. CDR3 length: 14 residues. CDR3 coding DNA: TGCAGCGTTACATGGGGCATGGACACCGGGGAGCTGTTTTTT. Translation gives CSVTWGMDTGELFF.

The V call is TRBV11-1, the J call TRBJ2-3; D might be TRBD1 (6 bases). V lost 4 bases to trimming and J lost 1 base, with 15 bases between them. Looked up from germline, CDR1 is SGHAT and CDR2 is FQDESV (reference sequence). The CDR3 length is 16 residues. In nucleotides, the CDR3 is TGTGCCAGCAGCTCCCTAGGTGAGGGGGGCACAGATACGCAGTATTTT. It yields the protein CASSSLGEGGTDTQYF.

A word on this clonotype: Germline and junction disagree at one end, which may indicate a read error. This chain uses TRBV6-2 or TRBV6-3 with TRBJ2-1; 14 nucleotides match TRBD2. The germline V gene has CDR1 MNHEY and CDR2 SVGEGT. CDR3 size: 15 residues. The CDR3 coding sequence is TGTACCAGCAACCCCGGACTAGCGGGGGGCGCGAAGCAGTTCTTC. Amino acid sequence: CTSNPGLAGGAKQFF.

Remarks on this clonotype: The CDR3 does not end in the conserved phenylalanine or tryptophan, so this is likely a read error. V usage is TRBV20-1 and J usage is TRBJ2-5; weak D call: TRBD2 (5 bases). V shed 4 bases and J shed 5 bases, with 20 bases lying between them. Germline V gene sequence: CDR1 DFQATT, CDR2 SNEGSKA (reference sequence). The CDR3 has 15 amino acids. CDR3 in DNA: TGCAGTGCTAAAAATCTCGAGAGGGAAGGGGAGACCCAGTACTTA. Translation: CSAKNLEREGETQYL.

As regards this clonotype: One end of the junction is discordant with germline, which a read error may explain. The V and J genes are TRBV11-2 and TRBJ2-7; D is perhaps TRBD1 (5 bases). This CDR3 is 14 amino acids long. CDR1 and CDR2 from the germline V gene are SGHAT and FQNNGV. This CDR3 reads CASILDSYTYEQYF. The DNA for the CDR3 is TGTGCCAGCATCTTAGACAGCTATACCTACGAGCAGTACTTC.

As regards this clonotype: One junction end disagrees with the germline gene, perhaps due to a read error. CDR3 sequence: CASSLRALVDSPFHF. The CDR3 bases are TGTGCCAGCAGCTTACGGGCCCTTGTGGATTCACCCTTCCACTTT. The J gene is TRBJ1-6, the V gene TRBV11-2; D unresolved. The CDR3 is 15 residues long. Germline loops: CDR1 SGHAT, CDR2 FQNNGV.

Regarding this clonotype: A much bigger clone sits one base away, suggesting this may be a read error. V usage is TRBV5-6 and J usage is TRBJ2-2; unclear D gene. Germline V lookup: CDR1 SGHDT, CDR2 YYEEEE. This CDR3 has 13 amino acids. The ends were cut back, 1 base at V and 4 bases at J, with 5 bases in the middle. CDR3 sequence reads: CASSLLPTGELFF. The CDR3 DNA sequence: TGTGCCAGCAGCTTGCTCCCCACCGGGGAGCTGTTTTTT.

A note on this clonotype: A much more abundant neighbour one base away suggests this may be a read error. V gene TRBV12-3 or TRBV12-4 combines with J gene TRBJ2-1, with 13 nucleotides matching TRBD2. This CDR3 spans 18 amino acids. The CDR3 region is CASSSTGTSGTSYNEKFF. CDR3 sequence (DNA): TGTGCCAGCAGTTCAACCGGGACTAGCGGGACCTCCTACAATGAGAAGTTCTTC.

Note on this clonotype: This may be a read error: a much more frequent sequence differs by one nucleotide. The chain joins TRBV20-1 to TRBJ1-5, with D unresolved. The CDR3 is made up of 15 amino acids. Germline V CDR1 and CDR2: DFQATT, SNEGSKA (reference sequence). CDR3 loop: CTASPLEGSNQPQHF. The CDR3 coding sequence is TGCACTGCTAGCCCCCTCGAGGGAAGCAATCAGCCCCAGCATTTT.

The gene calls are TRBV12-3 or TRBV12-4 and TRBJ1-2, with 9 positions matching TRBD1. This CDR3 region has 15 residues. V lost 10 bases, J lost 9 bases, and 18 bases stayed unmatched. In nucleotides, the CDR3 is TGTGCCAACACCTCTCGGGACAGGGCGGCGCGGCGCTACACCTTC. It is translated as CANTSRDRAARRYTF.

The table lists this clonotype with a few counts. This chain joins TRBV20-1 and TRBJ2-3, with a possible D match to TRBD2 (6 bases). The CDR3 spans 14 residues. V gave up 6 bases and J gave up 6 bases, with 19 bases separating them. CDR1 is DFQATT and CDR2 is SNEGSKA in the germline V gene (reference sequence). CDR3 amino acids: CSATASERPDTQYF. Written as DNA, the CDR3 is TGCAGTGCCACCGCTAGCGAGAGGCCGGATACGCAGTATTTT.